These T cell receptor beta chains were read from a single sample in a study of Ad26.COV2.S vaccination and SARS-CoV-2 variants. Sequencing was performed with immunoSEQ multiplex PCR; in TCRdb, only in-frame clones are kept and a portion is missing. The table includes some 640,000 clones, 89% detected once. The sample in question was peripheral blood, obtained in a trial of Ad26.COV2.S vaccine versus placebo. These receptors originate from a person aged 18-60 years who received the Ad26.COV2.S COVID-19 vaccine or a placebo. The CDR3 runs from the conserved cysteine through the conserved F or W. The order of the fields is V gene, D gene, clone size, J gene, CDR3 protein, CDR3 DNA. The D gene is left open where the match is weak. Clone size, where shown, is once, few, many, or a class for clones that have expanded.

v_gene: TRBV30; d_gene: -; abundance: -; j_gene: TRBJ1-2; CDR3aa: CAWSETRDGYTF; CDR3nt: TGTGCCTGGAGTGAGACGAGGGATGGCTACACCTTC
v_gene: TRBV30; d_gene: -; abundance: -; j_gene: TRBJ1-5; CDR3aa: CAWSTRAPSPQPQHF; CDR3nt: TGTGCCTGGAGTACGAGGGCCCCGAGCCCCCAGCCCCAGCATTTT
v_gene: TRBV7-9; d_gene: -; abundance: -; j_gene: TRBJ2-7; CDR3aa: CASSSGAFSYEQYF; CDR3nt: TGTGCCAGCAGCTCAGGGGCCTTCTCCTACGAGCAGTACTTC
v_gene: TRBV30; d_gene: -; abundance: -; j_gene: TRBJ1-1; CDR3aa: CAWIAMNTEAFF; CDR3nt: TGTGCCTGGATTGCAATGAACACTGAAGCTTTCTTT
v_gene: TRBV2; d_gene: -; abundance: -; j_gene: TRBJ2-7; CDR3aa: CASDPGAYEQYF; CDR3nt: TGTGCCAGCGACCCCGGAGCCTACGAGCAGTACTTC
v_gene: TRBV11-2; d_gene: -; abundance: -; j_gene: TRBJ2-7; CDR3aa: CASSLRQGGVEQYF; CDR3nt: TGTGCCAGCAGCTTACGACAGGGAGGAGTCGAGCAGTACTTC
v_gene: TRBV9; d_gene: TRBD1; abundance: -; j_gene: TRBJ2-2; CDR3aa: CASNAGTVNTGELFF; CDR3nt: TGTGCCAGCAACGCTGGGACAGTGAACACCGGGGAGCTGTTTTTT
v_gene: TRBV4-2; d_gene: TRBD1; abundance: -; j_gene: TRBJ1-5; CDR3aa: CASSQEVQGAGQPQHF; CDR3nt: TGTGCCAGCAGCCAAGAAGTCCAGGGGGCAGGACAGCCCCAGCATTTT
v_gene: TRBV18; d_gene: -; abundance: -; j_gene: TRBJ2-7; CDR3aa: CASSPPQGYEQYF; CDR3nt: TGTGCCAGCTCACCTCCTCAGGGGTACGAGCAGTACTTC
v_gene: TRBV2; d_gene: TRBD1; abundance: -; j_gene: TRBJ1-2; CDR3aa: CASSVRTGDGYTF; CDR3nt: TGTGCCAGCAGTGTCCGGACAGGCGATGGCTACACCTTC
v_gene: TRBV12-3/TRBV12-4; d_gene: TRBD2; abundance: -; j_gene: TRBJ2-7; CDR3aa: CASSKAGGPDQYF; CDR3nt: TGTGCCAGCAGTAAAGCGGGAGGGCCGGATCAGTACTTC
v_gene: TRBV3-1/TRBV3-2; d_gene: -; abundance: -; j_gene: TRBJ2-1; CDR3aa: CASSQARAGQNNEQFF; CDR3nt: TGTGCCAGCAGCCAAGCCCGGGCAGGGCAAAACAATGAGCAGTTCTTC
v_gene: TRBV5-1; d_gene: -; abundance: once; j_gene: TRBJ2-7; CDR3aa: CASSLGSAGFYEQYF; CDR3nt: TGCGCCAGCAGCTTGGGTTCAGCAGGATTCTACGAGCAGTACTTC
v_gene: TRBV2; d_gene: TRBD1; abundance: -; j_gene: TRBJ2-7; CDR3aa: CASEDRGITYEQYF; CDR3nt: TGTGCCAGCGAGGACAGGGGAATAACCTACGAGCAGTACTTC
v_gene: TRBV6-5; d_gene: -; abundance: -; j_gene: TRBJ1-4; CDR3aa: CASRYLEGATNEKLFF; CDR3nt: TGTGCCAGCCGCTACTTGGAAGGGGCAACTAATGAAAAACTGTTTTTT
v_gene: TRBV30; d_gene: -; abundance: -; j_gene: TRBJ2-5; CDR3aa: CAWSWTYQETQYF; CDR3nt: TGTGCCTGGAGCTGGACATATCAAGAGACCCAGTACTTC
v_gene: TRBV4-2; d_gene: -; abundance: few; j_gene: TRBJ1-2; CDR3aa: CASSPTPGSNYGYTF; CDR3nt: TGTGCCAGCAGCCCAACCCCCGGCAGTAACTATGGCTACACCTTC
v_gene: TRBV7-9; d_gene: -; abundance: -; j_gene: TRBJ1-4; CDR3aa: CASSQAPKAGFEKLFF; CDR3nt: TGTGCCAGCAGCCAAGCCCCCAAGGCGGGATTTGAAAAACTGTTTTTT
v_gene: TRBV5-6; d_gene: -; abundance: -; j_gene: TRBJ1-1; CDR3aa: CASSSSGTMGAEAFF; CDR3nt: TGTGCCAGCAGCTCCTCGGGGACTATGGGGGCTGAAGCTTTCTTT
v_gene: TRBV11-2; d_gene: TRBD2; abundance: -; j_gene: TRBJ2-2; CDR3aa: CASSLDRGAGELFF; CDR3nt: TGTGCCAGCAGCTTAGATCGGGGGGCCGGGGAGCTGTTTTTT
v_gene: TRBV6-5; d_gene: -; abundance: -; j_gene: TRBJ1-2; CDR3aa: CASSSGSNYGYTF; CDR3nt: TGTGCCAGCAGTTCGGGGAGTAACTATGGCTACACCTTC
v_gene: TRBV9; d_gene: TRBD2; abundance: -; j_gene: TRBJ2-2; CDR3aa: CASSQASGWNTGELFF; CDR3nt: TGTGCCAGCAGCCAAGCTAGCGGGTGGAACACCGGGGAGCTGTTTTTT
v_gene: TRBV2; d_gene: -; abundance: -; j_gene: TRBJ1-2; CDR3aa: CASLGVVRFNYGYTF; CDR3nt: TGTGCCAGCCTCGGGGTAGTCCGTTTTAACTATGGCTACACCTTC
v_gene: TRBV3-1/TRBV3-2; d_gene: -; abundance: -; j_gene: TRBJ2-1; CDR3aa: CASSLPSGSSYNEQFF; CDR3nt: TGTGCCAGCAGCCTGCCTTCGGGAAGCTCCTACAATGAGCAGTTCTTC
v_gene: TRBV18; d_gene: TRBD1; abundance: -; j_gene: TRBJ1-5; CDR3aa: CASSPGTVQPQHF; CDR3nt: TGTGCCAGCTCACCAGGGACAGTTCAGCCCCAGCATTTT
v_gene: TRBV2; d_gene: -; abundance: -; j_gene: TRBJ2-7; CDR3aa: CASKGPPSYEQYF; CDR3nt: TGTGCCAGCAAAGGCCCTCCGTCCTACGAGCAGTACTTC
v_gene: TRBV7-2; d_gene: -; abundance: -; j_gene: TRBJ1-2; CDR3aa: CASTNQQSYGYTF; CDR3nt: TGTGCCAGCACCAACCAACAGTCCTATGGCTACACCTTC
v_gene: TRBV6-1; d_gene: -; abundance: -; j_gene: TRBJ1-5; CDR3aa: CASSEGRRRGPQHF; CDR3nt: TGTGCCAGCAGTGAGGGGCGGCGGCGGGGGCCCCAGCATTTT
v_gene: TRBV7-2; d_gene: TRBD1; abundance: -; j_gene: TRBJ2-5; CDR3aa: CASSPGTGLETQYF; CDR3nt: TGTGCCAGCAGCCCCGGGACAGGGTTAGAGACCCAGTACTTC
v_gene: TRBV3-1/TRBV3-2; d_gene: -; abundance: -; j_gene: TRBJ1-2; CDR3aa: CASSRPGDGYTF; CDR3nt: TGTGCCAGCAGCCGACCGGGGGACGGCTACACCTTC
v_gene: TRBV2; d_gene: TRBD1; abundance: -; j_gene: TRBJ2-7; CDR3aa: CASSEGSGGMDEQYF; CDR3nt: TGTGCCAGCAGTGAAGGGTCAGGGGGCATGGACGAGCAGTACTTC
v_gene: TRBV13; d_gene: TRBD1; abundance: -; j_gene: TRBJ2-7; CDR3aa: CASSWGQGRVEQYF; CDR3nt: TGTGCCAGCAGCTGGGGACAGGGTAGGGTAGAGCAGTACTTC
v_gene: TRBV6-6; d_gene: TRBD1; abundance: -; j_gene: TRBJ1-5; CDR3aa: CASSLGTGGLGNQPQHF; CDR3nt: TGTGCCAGCAGTCTCGGGACAGGGGGCCTAGGCAATCAGCCCCAGCATTTT
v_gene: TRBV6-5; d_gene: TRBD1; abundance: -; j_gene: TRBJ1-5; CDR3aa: CASTSDRGTRPQHF; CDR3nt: TGTGCCAGCACAAGTGACAGGGGCACAAGGCCCCAGCATTTT
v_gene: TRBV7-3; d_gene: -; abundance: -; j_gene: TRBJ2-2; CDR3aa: CASSLRSGAGSNTGELFF; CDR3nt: TGTGCCAGCAGCTTAAGGTCAGGGGCAGGATCGAACACCGGGGAGCTGTTTTTT
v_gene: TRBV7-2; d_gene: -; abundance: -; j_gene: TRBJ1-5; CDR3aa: CASSLESNQPQHF; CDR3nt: TGTGCCAGCAGCTTGGAGTCCAATCAGCCCCAGCATTTT
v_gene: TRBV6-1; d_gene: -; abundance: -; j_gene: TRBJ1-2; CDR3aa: CASRESPEGLAYGYTF; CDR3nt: TGTGCCAGCAGGGAAAGTCCGGAGGGCTTAGCGTATGGCTACACCTTC
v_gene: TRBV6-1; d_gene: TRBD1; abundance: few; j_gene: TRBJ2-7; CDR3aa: CASSVRHPGQGFYEQYF; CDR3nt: TGTGCCAGCAGTGTTCGACACCCGGGACAGGGATTCTACGAGCAGTACTTC
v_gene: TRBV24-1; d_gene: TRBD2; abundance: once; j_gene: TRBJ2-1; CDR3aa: CATSDHGLAVYNEQFF; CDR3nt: TGTGCCACCAGTGACCACGGACTAGCTGTATACAATGAGCAGTTCTTC
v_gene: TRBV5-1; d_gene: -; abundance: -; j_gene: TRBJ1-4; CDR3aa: CASSLDGEGWEKLFF; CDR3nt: TGCGCCAGCAGCTTGGATGGGGAAGGTTGGGAAAAACTGTTTTTT
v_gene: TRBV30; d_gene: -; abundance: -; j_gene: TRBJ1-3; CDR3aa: CAWREGFSGNTIYF; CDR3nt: TGTGCCTGGAGGGAAGGGTTCTCTGGAAACACCATATATTTT
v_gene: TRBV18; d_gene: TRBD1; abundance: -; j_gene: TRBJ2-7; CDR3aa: CASSPAGQGLEQYF; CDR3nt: TGTGCCAGCTCACCGGCGGGACAGGGACTCGAGCAGTACTTC
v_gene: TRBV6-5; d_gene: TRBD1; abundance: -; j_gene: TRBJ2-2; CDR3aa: CASSQDRVTGELFF; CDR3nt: TGTGCCAGCAGCCAGGACAGGGTGACCGGGGAGCTGTTTTTT
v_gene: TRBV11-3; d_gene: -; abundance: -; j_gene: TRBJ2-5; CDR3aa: CASSRNVGGVETQYF; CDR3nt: TGTGCCAGCAGCCGTAACGTAGGAGGGGTGGAGACCCAGTACTTC
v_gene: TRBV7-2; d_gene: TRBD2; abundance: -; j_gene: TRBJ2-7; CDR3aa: CASSLGLAGVGYEQYF; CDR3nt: TGTGCCAGCAGCTTAGGACTAGCGGGGGTCGGCTACGAGCAGTACTTC
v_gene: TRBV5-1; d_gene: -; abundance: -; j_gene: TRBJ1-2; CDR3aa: CASSSRGTGYGYTF; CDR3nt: TGCGCCAGCAGCTCCCGGGGGACGGGCTATGGCTACACCTTC
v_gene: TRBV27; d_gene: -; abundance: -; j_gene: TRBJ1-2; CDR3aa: CASSLAPGRDYGYTF; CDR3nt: TGTGCCAGCAGCCTTGCCCCAGGCAGGGACTATGGCTACACCTTC
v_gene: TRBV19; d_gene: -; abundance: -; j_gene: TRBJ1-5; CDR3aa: CASYGGYSNQPQHF; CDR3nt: TGTGCCTCTTACGGGGGTTATAGCAATCAGCCCCAGCATTTT
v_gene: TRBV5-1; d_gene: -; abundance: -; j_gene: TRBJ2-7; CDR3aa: CASSSGQRYEQYF; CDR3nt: TGCGCCAGCAGCTCGGGACAAAGGTACGAGCAGTACTTC
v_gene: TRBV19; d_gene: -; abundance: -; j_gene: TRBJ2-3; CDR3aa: CASSIVLASDTQYF; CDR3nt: TGTGCCAGTAGTATAGTCCTAGCGTCGGATACGCAGTATTTT
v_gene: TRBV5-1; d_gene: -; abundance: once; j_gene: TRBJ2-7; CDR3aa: CASNSPGTEQYF; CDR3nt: TGCGCCAGCAACTCCCCGGGGACGGAGCAGTACTTC
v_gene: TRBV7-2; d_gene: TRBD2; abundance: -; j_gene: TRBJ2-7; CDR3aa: CASSLEGGRTYEQYF; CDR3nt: TGTGCCAGCAGCTTAGAGGGAGGGCGGACCTACGAGCAGTACTTC
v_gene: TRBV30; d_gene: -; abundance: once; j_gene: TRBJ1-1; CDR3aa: CAWSSGPSRQAFF; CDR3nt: TGTGCCTGGAGTTCGGGTCCCTCCCGGCAAGCTTTCTTT
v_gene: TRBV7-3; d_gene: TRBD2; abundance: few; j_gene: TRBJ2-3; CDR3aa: CASSDAGTSGGTDTQYF; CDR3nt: TGTGCCAGCAGCGATGCCGGGACTAGCGGGGGAACAGATACGCAGTATTTT
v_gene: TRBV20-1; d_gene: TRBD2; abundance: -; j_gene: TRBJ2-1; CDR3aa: CSASRPSGGDYNEQFF; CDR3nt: TGCAGTGCTAGTCGGCCTAGCGGGGGAGATTACAATGAGCAGTTCTTC